This T cell receptor beta chain is drawn from a study of patients and donors after allogeneic stem cell transplantation. TCRdb reprocessed the RT-PCR reads via MiXCR and lists one record per CDR3 protein. Of approximately 17,000 distinct CDR3 sequences listed, approximately 30% were seen once; the top ten hold 36%. Sequencing was carried out using blood, either unsorted or a sorted T cell fraction (not recorded which). The source of this sequence is a human donor who was either an allogeneic HSCT recipient or a stem cell or donor lymphocyte infusion donor (not recorded which). It is not recorded whose cells these are; they may come from a transplant donor.

The CDR3 is CASTVGGSANYGYTF. The CDR3 bases are TGTGCCAGCACCGTCGGAGGGAGCGCGAACTATGGCTACACCTTC. The chain has TRBV9 and TRBJ1-2; unclear D gene. Germline assignment: CDR1 SGDLS and CDR2 YYNGEE. The CDR3 covers 15 residues. Trimming pared 6 bases from V and 2 bases from J, leaving 17 bases between.